These T cell receptor beta chains were read from a single sample in a study of T cells in Graves' hyperthyroidism and ophthalmopathy. MiXCR, run by TCRdb on the multiplex PCR reads, gives a single entry per CDR3 protein. The sample lists a few hundred thousand distinct CDR3 sequences; about 15% were seen once. The sample comprised blood. The receptors shown here come from a woman aged 25 to 39 with Graves' hyperthyroidism. Both conserved end residues are part of each CDR3. Each record gives: J gene, D gene, clone size, V gene, CDR3 protein, CDR3 DNA. D genes are given only for firm matches. Not every row has a clone size; where given, it reads once, few, many or a size class.

>TRBJ2-1|TRBD2|many|TRBV28
CASRPQELLAVYNEQFF
TGTGCCAGCAGACCTCAGGAACTACTAGCGGTATACAATGAGCAGTTCTTC
>TRBJ2-1|NA|many|TRBV27
CASSPQGLQEQFF
TGTGCCAGCTCACCCCAGGGACTTCAAGAGCAGTTCTTC
>TRBJ1-2|NA|NA|TRBV9
CASSISGYGYTF
TGTGCCAGCAGCATATCGGGCTATGGCTACACCTTC
>TRBJ1-2|TRBD1|few|TRBV6-1
CASSLDRGPGYGYTF
TGTGCCAGCAGCTTAGACAGGGGGCCAGGCTATGGCTACACCTTC
>TRBJ1-5|TRBD1|many|TRBV12-3/TRBV12-4
CASRGGQGYQPQHF
TGTGCCAGCAGAGGCGGACAGGGGTATCAGCCCCAGCATTTT
>TRBJ2-7|TRBD1|many|TRBV7-9
CASSFRTGGSYEQYF
TGTGCCAGCAGCTTTCGGACAGGGGGATCCTACGAGCAGTACTTC
>TRBJ2-2|NA|few|TRBV5-1
CASSGTQGGTGELFF
TGCGCCAGCAGCGGGACACAGGGCGGCACCGGGGAGCTGTTTTTT
>TRBJ2-7|TRBD1|NA|TRBV13
CASSPIGDSSYEQYF
TGTGCCAGCAGCCCAATCGGGGACAGCTCCTACGAGCAGTACTTC
>TRBJ1-1|NA|many|TRBV27
CASSLSRGGFAEAFF
TGTGCCAGCAGTTTATCGAGGGGGGGGTTTGCTGAAGCTTTCTTT
>TRBJ2-2|NA|NA|TRBV24-1
CATSSSTGYTGELFF
TGTGCCACCAGTTCGTCGACAGGATACACCGGGGAGCTGTTTTTT
>TRBJ2-7|TRBD1|NA|TRBV9
CASSPGTAISYEQYF
TGTGCCAGCAGCCCCGGGACAGCCATTTCATACGAGCAGTACTTC
>TRBJ2-2|TRBD1|many|TRBV28
CASFRGQLNTGELFF
TGTGCCAGCTTTAGGGGACAGTTGAACACCGGGGAGCTGTTTTTT
>TRBJ2-1|NA|NA|TRBV12-3/TRBV12-4
CASSTGKDNEQFF
TGTGCCAGCAGTACGGGGAAGGACAATGAGCAGTTCTTC
>TRBJ2-1|NA|NA|TRBV12-3/TRBV12-4
CASILGRIDNEQFF
NA
>TRBJ1-2|NA|many|TRBV3-1
CASSPPGLNYGYTF
TGTGCCAGCAGCCCCCCCGGCCTTAACTATGGCTACACCTTC
>TRBJ2-5|NA|NA|TRBV24-1
CATSDPGTQETQYF
TGTGCCACCAGTGATCCAGGAACCCAAGAGACCCAGTACTTC
>TRBJ2-2|NA|few|TRBV29-1
CSVALMNTGELFF
TGCAGCGTTGCCCTAATGAACACCGGGGAGCTGTTTTTT
>TRBJ1-6|NA|many|TRBV28
CASTLGLFSTLHF
TGTGCCAGCACTTTGGGACTCTTTAGCACCCTCCACTTT
>TRBJ1-3|NA|NA|TRBV9
CASSVDGTPGNTIYF
TGTGCCAGCAGCGTAGACGGGACTCCTGGAAACACCATATATTTT
>TRBJ2-5|NA|many|TRBV30
CAWSPEQETQYF
TGTGCCTGGAGCCCCGAACAGGAGACCCAGTACTTC
>TRBJ1-2|NA|few|TRBV9
CASSVTENYGYTF
TGTGCCAGCAGCGTGACGGAGAACTATGGCTACACCTTC
>TRBJ1-1|TRBD1|many|TRBV6-1
CASSEVRGLENTEAFF
TGTGCCAGCAGTGAAGTTAGGGGGCTAGAGAACACTGAAGCTTTCTTT
>TRBJ2-7|NA|NA|TRBV20-1
CSASQSIYEQYF
TGCAGTGCCAGCCAATCCATCTACGAGCAGTACTTC
>TRBJ2-1|TRBD2|many|TRBV3-1
CASRRGGSYNEQFF
TGTGCCAGCCGACGGGGGGGCTCCTACAATGAGCAGTTCTTC
>TRBJ1-5|NA|many|TRBV28
CASSLNRIRNQPQHF
TGTGCCAGCAGTTTAAACAGGATTAGAAATCAGCCCCAGCATTTT
>TRBJ2-6|TRBD1|NA|TRBV5-6
CASSAGTGFSGANVLTF
TGTGCCAGCAGCGCCGGGACAGGCTTCTCTGGGGCCAACGTCCTGACTTTC
>TRBJ2-2|TRBD1|few|TRBV7-3
CASSPGQASGELFF
TGTGCCAGCAGCCCGGGACAGGCCAGCGGGGAGCTGTTTTTT
>TRBJ2-1|TRBD1|NA|TRBV24-1
CATGGTGQGEDEQFF
TGTGCCACCGGGGGAACGGGACAGGGGGAGGATGAGCAGTTCTTC